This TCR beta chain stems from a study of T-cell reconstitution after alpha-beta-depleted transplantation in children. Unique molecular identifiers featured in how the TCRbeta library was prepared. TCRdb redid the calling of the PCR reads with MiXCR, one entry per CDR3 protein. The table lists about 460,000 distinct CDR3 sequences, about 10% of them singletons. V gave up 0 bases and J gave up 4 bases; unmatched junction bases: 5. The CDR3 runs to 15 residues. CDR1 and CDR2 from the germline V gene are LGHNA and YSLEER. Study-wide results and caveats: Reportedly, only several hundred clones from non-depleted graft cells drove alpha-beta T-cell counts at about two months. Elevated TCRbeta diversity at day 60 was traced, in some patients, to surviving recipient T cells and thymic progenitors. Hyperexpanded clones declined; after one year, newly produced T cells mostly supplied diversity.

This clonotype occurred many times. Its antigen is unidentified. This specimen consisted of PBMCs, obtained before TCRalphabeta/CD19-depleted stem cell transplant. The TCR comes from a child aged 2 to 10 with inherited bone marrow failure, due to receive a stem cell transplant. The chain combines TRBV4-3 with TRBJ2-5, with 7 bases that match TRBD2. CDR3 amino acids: CASSQENTGGETQYF. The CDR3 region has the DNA TGCGCCAGCAGCCAAGAGAACACGGGGGGAGAGACCCAGTACTTC.